Following are 25 T cell receptor beta chains from one sample sequenced in a study of T cell responses to AZD1222 COVID-19 vaccine (dated by TCRdb to the early 2020s). Interpreted using the paper, the time point label stands for: baseline before first vaccination. The library was made by the immunoSEQ multiplex PCR assay. TCRdb took over this immuneACCESS table, retaining in-frame rearrangements with V and J assigned. Such tables are incomplete; in checked studies, under half of the missing clones stem from an unresolved V gene, and the remainder is unexplained. The sample table holds roughly 120,000 clones, of which around 89% were seen once. The ten largest clones capture about 3.7% of the sample. Sequences were derived from peripheral blood, sampled on day 0 of AZD1222 vaccination. Every receptor here comes from an adult in good health.

The J gene is TRBJ1-2, the V gene TRBV5-4; 7 bases are shared with TRBD1. V lost 1 base to trimming and J lost 3 bases; unmatched junction nucleotides: 0. The V gene's germline CDR1 is SGHNT and CDR2 YYREEE (reference sequence). This CDR3 is 13 amino acids long. This chain's CDR3 is CASSLQGDYGYTF. CDR3 DNA: TGTGCCAGCAGCTTGCAGGGGGACTATGGCTACACCTTC.

The rearrangement uses TRBV3-1 (or the pseudogene TRBV3-2) and TRBJ2-3; D gene ambiguous. V was shortened by 0 bases and J by 6 bases, with 13 bases between the two germline ends. The CDR3 length is 15 residues. Germline CDR1 and CDR2: LGHDT and YNNKEL (reference sequence). CDR3 protein: CASSQDRLARDTQYF. In DNA, the CDR3 is TGTGCCAGCAGCCAAGATCGTTTGGCCCGCGATACGCAGTATTTT.

The chain combines TRBV30 with TRBJ2-3; TRBD1 matches 11 bases. This CDR3 comprises 17 residues. Unmatched junction bases numbered 8, after V lost 2 bases and J lost 1 base. From germline, CDR1 is GTSNPN and CDR2 SVGIG (reference sequence). The DNA of the CDR3 is TGTGCCTGGAGTACTACTCGGACAGGGGGCGGCACAGATACGCAGTATTTT. Translating gives CAWSTTRTGGGTDTQYF.

The chain combines TRBV2 with TRBJ1-2, with D hard to call. The V end was cut by 3 bases, the J end by 8 bases, with 13 bases between. CDR3 length: 13 amino acids. Germline values: CDR1 SNHLY, CDR2 FYNNEI. CDR3 residues: CASSDDERSGYTF. DNA of the CDR3: TGTGCCAGCAGTGATGATGAGAGGTCGGGCTACACCTTC.

The CDR3 DNA is TGTGCCAGTACACAGGGTCTGGCTGGAAACACCATATATTTT. This encodes CASTQGLAGNTIYF. The rearrangement uses TRBV10-3 and TRBJ1-3; weak D call: TRBD1 (6 bases). Germline assignment: CDR1 ENHRY and CDR2 SYGVKD. The CDR3 length is 14 residues. V lost 10 bases, J lost 2 bases, and 15 bases lay in between.

This sequence joins TRBV5-1 and TRBJ1-1; D call uncertain. Germline V CDR1 and CDR2: SGHRS, YFSETQ. This CDR3 is built from 20 residues. Trimming pared 0 bases from V and 8 bases from J, leaving 32 bases between. CDR3 nucleotide sequence: TGCGCCAGCAGCTTGGAGCCAAGGTTCGGGCCGAGTGCAACCAAGACAGAAGCTTTCTTT. This translates into CASSLEPRFGPSATKTEAFF.

The J gene is TRBJ1-1, the V gene TRBV5-6; D unclear. Trimming took off 1 base at V and 2 bases at J, with 6 bases between the two ends. Germline-derived CDR1 and CDR2 are SGHDT and YYEEEE. The CDR3 totals 13 residues. The DNA of the CDR3 is TGTGCCAGCAGCTTGAGGCCAAACACTGAAGCTTTCTTT. It is translated as CASSLRPNTEAFF. The whole variable domain, filled in from reference TRBV5-6 and TRBJ1-1, reads DAGVTQSPTHLIKTRGQQVTLRCSPKSGHDTVSWYQQALGQGPQFIFQYYEEEERQRGNFPDRFSGHQFPNYSSELNVNALLLGDSALYLCASSLRPNTEAFFGQGTRLTVV.

The V gene is TRBV7-2, the J gene TRBJ2-7, with D perhaps given as TRBD1 or TRBD2 (5 bases each). Germline lookup yields CDR1 SGHTA and CDR2 FQGNSA. V lost 3 bases and J 2 bases, leaving 11 bases between the germline ends. This CDR3 has 14 residues. The CDR3 loop is CASSFWDGTYEQYF. CDR3 nucleotide sequence: TGTGCCAGCAGCTTTTGGGACGGAACCTACGAGCAGTACTTC.

The chain is built from TRBV6-1 and TRBJ2-3; possibly TRBD2 for D (6 bases). Per germline, CDR1 MNHNS and CDR2 SASEGT. Trimming took off 2 bases at V and 1 base at J, with 7 bases between the two ends. CDR3 size: 14 residues. CDR3 in amino acids: CASSETGGTDTQYF. DNA for the CDR3: TGTGCCAGCAGTGAAACGGGGGGCACAGATACGCAGTATTTT.

The chain uses TRBV14 and TRBJ2-7; D is ambiguous. Germline lookup yields CDR1 SGHDN and CDR2 FVKESK. V lost 8 bases and J lost 4, with 3 bases in between. The CDR3 spans 9 residues. CDR3 region: CASPYEQYF. Written as DNA, the CDR3 is TGTGCCAGCCCATACGAGCAGTACTTC.

This chain joins TRBV4-1 and TRBJ1-1; 7 bases are shared with TRBD1. Trimming at V came to 2 bases and at J to 3 bases, leaving 3 bases not matched to a gene. The V gene's germline CDR1 is MGHRA and CDR2 YSYEKL. The CDR3 consists of 14 residues. In DNA, the CDR3 is TGCGCCAGCAGCCAAAGGGACAGAGACACTGAAGCTTTCTTT. This encodes CASSQRDRDTEAFF.

This chain links TRBV2 with TRBJ1-2, with D perhaps TRBD1 (5 bases). Germline V gives CDR1 SNHLY, CDR2 FYNNEI. The length of the CDR3 is 15 residues. With 6 bases removed from V and 2 bases from J, the gap between germline ends came to 16 bases. The CDR3 reads CASRDKNKKNYGYTF. As DNA, the CDR3 is TGTGCCAGCAGGGACAAAAATAAAAAGAACTATGGCTACACCTTC.

The chain uses TRBV6-5 and TRBJ2-6; no clear D. The ends were cut back, 8 bases at V and 0 bases at J, with 2 bases in the middle. The CDR3 extends over 12 amino acids. Per germline, CDR1 MNHEY and CDR2 SVGAGI. The chain's CDR3 is CASHSGANVLTF. The CDR3 DNA sequence: TGTGCCAGCCACTCTGGGGCCAACGTCCTGACTTTC.

V gene TRBV7-3 combines with J gene TRBJ2-1; a weak D match, TRBD1 (5 bases). V was trimmed by 4 bases and J by 8 bases, leaving 6 bases between them. The CDR3 has 11 amino acids. Germline-derived CDR1 and CDR2 are SGHTA and FQGTGA. The CDR3 region is CASSWGDEQFF. CDR3 nucleotides: TGTGCCAGCAGCTGGGGCGATGAGCAGTTCTTC. The full variable domain, completed using reference TRBV7-3 and TRBJ2-1, is GAGVSQTPSNKVTEKGKYVELRCDPISGHTALYWYRQSLGQGPEFLIYFQGTGAADDSGLPNDRFFAVRPEGSVSTLKIQRTERGDSAVYLCASSWGDEQFFGPGTRLTVL.

V gene TRBV18 combines with J gene TRBJ2-7; weak D call: TRBD2 (6 bases). Trimming shortened V by 0 bases and J by 4 bases, and 10 bases separated the two germline ends. This CDR3 comprises 14 residues. The germline CDR1 and CDR2 sequences are KGHSH and LQKENI. The CDR3 nucleotides are TGTGCCAGCTCACCACCGGGGGGTGGTTACGAGCAGTACTTC. Its protein is CASSPPGGGYEQYF.

This clone was detected once. The V and J genes are TRBV20-1 and TRBJ1-2; no clear D gene. Per the germline V gene, CDR1 is DFQATT and CDR2 is SNEGSKA (reference sequence). V was clipped by 0 bases and J by 8 bases, with 7 bases between them. The CDR3 has 11 amino acids. Here the CDR3 reads CSARESGGYTF. The CDR3 DNA reads as TGCAGTGCTAGAGAATCGGGGGGCTACACCTTC.

This clone was recorded once. This chain joins TRBV7-6 and TRBJ2-7, with 7 bases matching TRBD1. The CDR3 loop spans 15 amino acids. Germline CDR1 and CDR2: SGHVS and FNYEAQ. V dropped 5 bases and J dropped 2; count of bases not matched to a gene: 9. The CDR3 coding sequence is TGTGCCAGCAGCCCACGGGACAGTGGGACCTACGAGCAGTACTTC. Translating gives CASSPRDSGTYEQYF.

The V gene is TRBV5-4, the J gene TRBJ1-1; D unclear. Germline CDR1 reads SGHNT; CDR2 reads YYREEE (reference sequence). CDR3 length equals 14 residues. V lost 4 bases and J lost 5, with 15 bases in between. CDR3 DNA: TGTGCCAGCAGCCGCGACGGCGGGCATACTGAAGCTTTCTTT. Its protein is CASSRDGGHTEAFF.

The gene calls are TRBV6-2 or TRBV6-3 and TRBJ1-5, with D possibly being TRBD1 (5 bases). Trimming stripped 3 bases from V and 7 bases from J, with 10 bases between. Germline loops: CDR1 MNHEY, CDR2 SVGEGT. The CDR3 totals 13 residues. This chain's CDR3 is CASSYRGSQPQHF. The CDR3 DNA sequence: TGTGCCAGCAGTTATAGGGGTTCACAGCCCCAGCATTTT.

This chain uses TRBV6-5 with TRBJ2-7; 9 nucleotides agree with TRBD2. J lost 2 bases, V lost 7 bases, and 6 bases had no gene match. The CDR3 is 14 amino acids. From germline, CDR1 is MNHEY and CDR2 SVGAGI. The CDR3 reads CASTPGTSPYEQYF. The CDR3 DNA reads TGTGCCAGCACCCCCGGGACTAGCCCCTACGAGCAGTACTTC.

J is TRBJ1-5 and V is TRBV6-5; D unresolved. The length of the CDR3 is 14 residues. Trimming stripped 6 bases from V and 1 base from J, with 10 bases between. In germline, CDR1 is MNHEY, CDR2 SVGAGI. This CDR3 is CASRAGRSNQPQHF. The CDR3 nucleotides are TGTGCCAGCAGGGCCGGACGAAGCAATCAGCCCCAGCATTTT.

This clone appeared once. The chain is built from TRBV16 and TRBJ1-4; possible D gene TRBD1, 6 bases. This CDR3 spans 14 amino acids. V lost 4 bases and J 6 bases, leaving 12 bases between the germline ends. CDR1 is KGHSY, CDR2 FQNENV, per germline. The CDR3 here is CASSRGGGDEKLFF. The DNA of the CDR3 is TGTGCCAGCAGCCGAGGAGGGGGGGATGAAAAACTGTTTTTT.

This chain uses TRBV2 with TRBJ2-6, with TRBD1 matching 7 bases. The trim removed 9 bases at V and 2 bases at J, leaving 10 bases unmatched. Germline lookup yields CDR1 SNHLY and CDR2 FYNNEI. This CDR3 has 16 amino acids. The CDR3 bases are TGTGCCAGTCACTTCGACAGGGCTCCTGGGGCCAACGTCCTGACTTTC. This encodes CASHFDRAPGANVLTF. Combining the CDR3 with reference TRBV2 and TRBJ2-6 gives the whole variable domain EPEVTQTPSHQVTQMGQEVILRCVPISNHLYFYWYRQILGQKVEFLVSFYNNEISEKSEIFDDQFSVERPDGSNFTLKIRSTKLEDSAMYFCASHFDRAPGANVLTFGAGSRLTVL.

This clone has a single count. This rearrangement joins TRBV18 to TRBJ2-5; D remains ambiguous. Per the germline V gene, CDR1 is KGHSH and CDR2 is LQKENI. Trimming left V 2 bases short and J 3 bases short, with 7 bases between. This CDR3 has 13 residues. CDR3 in DNA: TGTGCCAGCTCACCATTAAGAGAAGAGACCCAGTACTTC. Translating it yields CASSPLREETQYF.

The chain combines TRBV6-5 with TRBJ2-2, with 10 bases matching TRBD1. Germline CDR1 and CDR2: MNHEY and SVGAGI. V shed 6 bases, J shed 7 bases, and the junction held 2 bases outside the gene matches. The CDR3 runs 13 residues. The CDR3 loop is CASSRTGGGELFF. The CDR3 nucleotides read TGTGCCAGCAGCAGGACAGGGGGCGGGGAGCTGTTTTTT.